The 10 T cell receptor beta chains below come from one sample, sequenced in a study of blood T cells in healthy people across ages. Next came a second PCR, run for roughly 7 to 12 cycles, which used a sample-barcoded 5' primer along with a J-beta primer mix. From the 5' RACE reads, TCRdb called clonotypes with MiXCR, one entry per CDR3 protein. The sample holds about 1 million distinct CDR3 sequences, less than 50% seen once. Sequenced: blood. Receptors were obtained from a woman aged 60-75 years in good health.

This clonotype was recorded a few times. This rearrangement joins TRBV9 to TRBJ2-7; the D is unclear. The CDR3 has 14 amino acids. Germline CDR1 and CDR2: SGDLS and YYNGEE. Trimming stripped 0 bases from V and 1 base from J, with 8 bases between. This CDR3 is CASSVASVSYEQYF. DNA for the CDR3: TGTGCCAGCAGCGTAGCTTCGGTATCCTACGAGCAGTACTTC. Variable domain in full (rest from reference TRBV9 and TRBJ2-7): DSGVTQTPKHLITATGQRVTLRCSPRSGDLSVYWYQQSLDQGLQFLIQYYNGEERAKGNILERFSAQQFPDLHSELNLSSLELGDSALYFCASSVASVSYEQYFGPGTRLTVT.

This clonotype was counted between two and nine times. This sequence joins TRBV20-1 and TRBJ2-5; D may be TRBD2 (5 bases). Germline V gene data show CDR1 as DFQATT and CDR2 as SNEGSKA (reference sequence). The CDR3 is 15 amino acids. V was cut by 0 bases and J by 1 base, with 12 bases left in between. CDR3 protein: CSARDIASFQETQYF. Written as DNA, the CDR3 is TGCAGTGCTAGAGACATAGCGTCATTCCAAGAGACCCAGTACTTC.

The chain links TRBV19 to TRBJ2-7; 7 positions agree with TRBD1. CDR3 length: 15 amino acids. CDR1 is LNHDA and CDR2 is SQIVND in the germline V gene (reference sequence). V trimming: 4 bases; J trimming: 3 bases; junction bases outside the gene matches: 9. The CDR3 spells CASSRDSNYYYEQYF. Here the CDR3 DNA reads TGTGCCAGTAGTAGGGACAGCAACTATTACTACGAGCAGTACTTC.

The V and J genes are TRBV29-1 and TRBJ1-2; D might be TRBD1 (5 bases). Trimming removed 4 bases from V and 1 base from J, with 13 bases in between. Per germline, CDR1 SQVTM and CDR2 ANQGSEA. The CDR3 is 14 amino acids. The CDR3 nucleotides are TGCAGCGTTGGAGGGGTGGGGGTTAACTATGGCTACACCTTC. It yields the protein CSVGGVGVNYGYTF.

The chain recombines TRBV29-1 with TRBJ1-1; possibly TRBD1 for D (5 bases). The CDR3 consists of 13 residues. The germline V gene encodes CDR1 SQVTM and CDR2 ANQGSEA. The V and J ends lost 3 bases and 2 bases respectively, with 10 bases between them. Here the CDR3 reads CSVERGSNTEAFF. The CDR3 bases are TGCAGCGTTGAGAGGGGCAGCAACACTGAAGCTTTCTTT.

This clonotype showed up just a few times. The gene calls are TRBV7-2 and TRBJ2-1; D is undetermined. The CDR3 contains 13 residues. Per germline, CDR1 SGHTA and CDR2 FQGNSA. Trimming removed 1 base at V and 5 bases at J, with 6 bases between. In nucleotides, the CDR3 is TGTGCCAGCAGCTTAGACCAAGACAATGAGCAGTTCTTC. It codes for CASSLDQDNEQFF.

This clonotype was found a few times. The rearrangement joins TRBV3-1 to TRBJ2-4; 8 bases line up with TRBD1. Trimming took 2 bases from V and 6 from J; bases not matched to a gene: 6. Per germline, CDR1 LGHDT and CDR2 YNNKEL (reference sequence). The CDR3 covers 15 residues. The CDR3 loop is CASSQMNRGTNIQYF. The DNA of the CDR3 is TGTGCCAGCAGCCAAATGAACAGGGGGACAAACATTCAGTACTTC. Full variable domain (remainder filled in from reference TRBV3-1 and TRBJ2-4): DTAVSQTPKYLVTQMGNDKSIKCEQNLGHDTMYWYKQDSKKFLKIMFSYNNKELIINETVPNRFSPKSPDKAHLNLHINSLELGDSAVYFCASSQMNRGTNIQYFGAGTRLSVL.

This clonotype was seen at least ten times. The genes are TRBV6-6 and TRBJ2-1, with D perhaps matching TRBD2 (6 bases). The V end was cut by 6 bases, the J end by 10 bases, with 13 bases between. The germline CDR1 and CDR2 sequences are MNHNY and SVGAGI (reference sequence). The CDR3 length is 12 residues. CDR3 residues: CASSRRDSEQFF. The CDR3 region has the DNA TGTGCCAGCAGCCGCCGGGACTCAGAGCAGTTCTTC.

This clonotype showed up just a few times. CDR3 DNA sequence: TGTGCCAGCAGCTGGGACAGGGACACGACCAAAAACATTCAGTACTTC. Amino acids: CASSWDRDTTKNIQYF. The chain couples TRBV21-1 to TRBJ2-4; the listed D gene, TRBD1, was not tested against the DNA. TRBV21-1 is an annotated pseudogene. The CDR3 sequence is 16 residues long.

This sequence joins TRBV7-9 and TRBJ2-5, with D hard to call. The ends were cut back, 4 bases at V and 5 bases at J, with 8 bases in the middle. This CDR3 has 12 residues. Germline V CDR1 and CDR2: SEHNR, FQNEAQ (reference sequence). The DNA of the CDR3 is TGTGCCAGCAGCTCCCACAACGAGACCCAGTACTTC. It specifies CASSSHNETQYF. Complete variable domain (other parts from reference TRBV7-9 and TRBJ2-5): DTGVSQNPRHKITKRGQNVTFRCDPISEHNRLYWYRQTLGQGPEFLTYFQNEAQLEKSRLLSDRFSAERPKGSFSTLEIQRTEQGDSAMYLCASSSHNETQYFGPGTRLLVL.